A selection of T cell receptor beta chains follows, all from one sample in a study of blood T cell repertoires in COVID-19. Generated by immunoSEQ multiplex PCR, the TCRdb table keeps only in-frame clones and is missing some. The data contain roughly 25,000 clones, 80% to 90% of them singletons. Sequenced material: peripheral blood. These receptors came from a man in his 70s in a cohort sampled during active COVID-19. The CDR3 runs from the conserved cysteine through the conserved F or W. D genes are given only for firm matches. Clone size appears in some rows only: once, few, many, or a class for an expanded clone.

d_gene,v_gene,j_gene,abundance,CDR3aa,CDR3nt
NA,TRBV28,TRBJ1-2,once,CASSLFGVVFYGYTF,TGTGCCAGCAGTTTATTTGGAGTGGTATTCTATGGCTACACCTTC
NA,TRBV4-1,TRBJ2-1,few,CASSQNAVEGAGSYNEQFF,TGCGCCAGCAGCCAAAACGCTGTGGAGGGCGCAGGGTCCTACAATGAGCAGTTCTTC
TRBD2,TRBV19,TRBJ2-1,NA,CASSIVGSGTRSYNEQFF,TGTGCCAGTAGTATAGTCGGTAGCGGGACCCGCTCCTACAATGAGCAGTTCTTC
NA,TRBV6-5,TRBJ2-4,NA,CASSYGLFGIQYF,TGTGCCAGCAGTTACGGCCTTTTTGGTATTCAGTACTTC
NA,TRBV9,TRBJ1-3,NA,CASSQTEGGAGNTIYF,TGTGCCAGCAGCCAAACTGAAGGGGGAGCTGGAAACACCATATATTTT
TRBD2,TRBV6-2/TRBV6-3,TRBJ2-1,NA,CASSQSGKPYNEQFF,TGTGCCAGCAGTCAAAGCGGGAAGCCTTACAATGAGCAGTTCTTC
NA,TRBV30,TRBJ2-5,NA,CAWRAAGRGGETQYF,TGTGCCTGGAGGGCCGCGGGTAGAGGCGGGGAGACCCAGTACTTC
NA,TRBV5-1,TRBJ2-1,NA,CASSRDSRWGNEQFF,TGCGCCAGCAGCCGGGACTCCCGGTGGGGCAATGAGCAGTTCTTC
TRBD1,TRBV19,TRBJ1-5,NA,CASTWTGGAQPQHF,TGTGCCAGTACTTGGACAGGGGGGGCTCAGCCCCAGCATTTT
TRBD1,TRBV28,TRBJ2-3,NA,CASRPRGRWTDTQYF,TGTGCCAGCAGACCCAGGGGGCGCTGGACAGATACGCAGTATTTT
NA,TRBV7-2,TRBJ2-5,NA,CASSSQVAGETQYF,TGTGCCAGCAGCTCACAGGTGGCGGGGGAGACCCAGTACTTC
NA,TRBV7-2,TRBJ1-6,NA,CASSLNPGDSPLHF,TGTGCCAGCAGCTTAAACCCCGGAGATTCACCCCTCCACTTT
TRBD2,TRBV3-1/TRBV3-2,TRBJ2-1,NA,CASSQVRTSARNEQFF,TGTGCCAGCAGCCAAGTTAGGACTAGCGCCCGGAATGAGCAGTTCTTC
TRBD1,TRBV18,TRBJ1-2,NA,CASSPGVDRRSFYGYTF,TGTGCCAGCTCACCAGGAGTGGACAGGCGAAGCTTCTATGGCTACACCTTC
NA,TRBV11-2,TRBJ2-1,NA,CASSRGAPQYNEQFF,TGTGCCAGCAGCCGAGGCGCCCCCCAGTACAATGAGCAGTTCTTC
TRBD1,TRBV16,TRBJ1-1,NA,CASGGNTRDRAGDTEAFF,TGTGCCAGCGGAGGCAATACCCGCGACAGGGCAGGCGACACTGAAGCTTTCTTT
TRBD1,TRBV12-5,TRBJ2-7,NA,CASARDRAGSEQYF,TGTGCTAGTGCTAGGGACAGGGCGGGGAGCGAGCAGTACTTC
NA,TRBV6-5,TRBJ1-1,once,CASSLGGVAFF,TGTGCCAGCAGTCTGGGGGGGGTAGCTTTCTTT
NA,TRBV28,TRBJ1-3,once,CASPPAGYHSGNTIYF,TGTGCCAGTCCCCCCGCCGGGTATCACTCTGGAAACACCATATATTTT
NA,TRBV6-5,TRBJ1-1,NA,CASSFQKNTEAFF,TGTGCCAGCAGTTTTCAGAAGAACACTGAAGCTTTCTTT
TRBD2,TRBV5-5,TRBJ2-1,NA,CASSSGGTSENEQFF,TGTGCCAGCAGCTCGGGTGGGACTAGCGAAAATGAGCAGTTCTTC
TRBD1,TRBV9,TRBJ1-3,NA,CASSPRTGVSGNTIYF,TGTGCCAGCAGCCCTCGGACAGGGGTCTCTGGAAACACCATATATTTT
TRBD1,TRBV7-8,TRBJ1-1,NA,CASSLNEGGGRGTEAFF,TGTGCCAGCAGCTTAAACGAAGGGGGCGGGCGGGGCACTGAAGCTTTCTTT